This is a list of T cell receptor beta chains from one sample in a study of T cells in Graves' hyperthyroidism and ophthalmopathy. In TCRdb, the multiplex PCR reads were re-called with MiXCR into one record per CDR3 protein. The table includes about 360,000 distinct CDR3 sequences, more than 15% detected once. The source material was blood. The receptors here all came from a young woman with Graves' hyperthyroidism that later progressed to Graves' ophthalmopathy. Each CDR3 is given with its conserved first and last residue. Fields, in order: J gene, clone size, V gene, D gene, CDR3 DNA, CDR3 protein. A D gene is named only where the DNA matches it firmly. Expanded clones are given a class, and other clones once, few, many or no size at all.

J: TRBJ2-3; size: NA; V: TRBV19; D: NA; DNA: TGTGCCACACGGCGGACTATCACTAGCACAGATACGCAGTATTTT; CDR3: CATRRTITSTDTQYF
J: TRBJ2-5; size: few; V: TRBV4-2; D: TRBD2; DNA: TGTGCCAGCAGCCAAGCGACTAGCGGGAGCCAGTACTTC; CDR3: CASSQATSGSQYF
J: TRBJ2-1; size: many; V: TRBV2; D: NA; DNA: TGTGCCAGCAGTGAAATATACAATGAGCAGTTCTTC; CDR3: CASSEIYNEQFF
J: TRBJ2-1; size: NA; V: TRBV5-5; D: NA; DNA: TGTGCCAGCAGCTTGGTCGGGGAGTCCTACAATGAGCAGTTCTTC; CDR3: CASSLVGESYNEQFF
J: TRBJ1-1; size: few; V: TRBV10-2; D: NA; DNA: TGCGCCAGCAGTCTCTTTCAGGGGAATGAAGCTTTCTTT; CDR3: CASSLFQGNEAFF
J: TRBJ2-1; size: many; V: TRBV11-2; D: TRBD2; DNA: TGTGCCAGCAGCTCAATCCCGGGACTAAAAAATGAGCAGTTCTTC; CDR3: CASSSIPGLKNEQFF
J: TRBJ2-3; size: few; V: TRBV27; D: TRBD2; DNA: TGTGCCAGCAGTTTATTGACTAGCGGGATCAGCACAGATACGCAGTATTTT; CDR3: CASSLLTSGISTDTQYF
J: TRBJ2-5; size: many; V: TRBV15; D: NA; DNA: TGTGCCACCAGCAGTCCGGGGGAGAGCGAGACCCAGTACTTC; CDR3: CATSSPGESETQYF
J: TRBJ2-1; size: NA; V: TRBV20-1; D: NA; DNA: TGCAGTGCTAGGGGGTTCTACAATGAGCAGTTCTTC; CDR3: CSARGFYNEQFF
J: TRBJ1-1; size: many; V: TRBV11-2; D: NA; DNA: TGTGCCAGCAGCACCCGGGGGCCGCAGGACACTGAAGCTTTCTTT; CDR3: CASSTRGPQDTEAFF
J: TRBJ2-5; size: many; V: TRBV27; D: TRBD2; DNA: TGTGCCAGCAGTGTTAGCGGGAGGGCCCTTGAGACCCAGTACTTC; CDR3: CASSVSGRALETQYF
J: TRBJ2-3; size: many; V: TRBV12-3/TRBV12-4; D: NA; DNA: TGTGCCAGCAGTTTTATCGATGACACAGATACGCAGTATTTT; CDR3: CASSFIDDTDTQYF
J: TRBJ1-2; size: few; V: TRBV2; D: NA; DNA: TGTGCCAGCAGTGAAAGTGCAGGACTTAACTATGGCTACACCTTC; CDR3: CASSESAGLNYGYTF
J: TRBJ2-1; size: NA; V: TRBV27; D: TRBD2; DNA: TGTGCCAGCAGTAGGACTGCGGGAGGGTCGAATGAGCAGTTCTTC; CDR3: CASSRTAGGSNEQFF
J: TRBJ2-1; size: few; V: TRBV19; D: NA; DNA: TGTGCCAGTAGCACCCCCGACAGTGCCCATGAGCAGTTCTTC; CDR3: CASSTPDSAHEQFF
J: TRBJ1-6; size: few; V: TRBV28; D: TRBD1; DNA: TGTGCCAGCAGCCGCACAGGGGGCCACTCACCCCTCCACTTT; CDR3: CASSRTGGHSPLHF
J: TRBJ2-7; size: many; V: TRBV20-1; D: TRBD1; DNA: TGCAGTGCTACCACAGGGGGCTACGAGCAGTACTTC; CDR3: CSATTGGYEQYF
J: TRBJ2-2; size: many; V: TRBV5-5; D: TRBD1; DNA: TGTGCCAGCAGCCCCCGCTCCGGGACAGGGCTAAGACCCGGGGAGCTGTTTTTT; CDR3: CASSPRSGTGLRPGELFF
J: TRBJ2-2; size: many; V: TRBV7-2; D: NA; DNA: TGTGCCAGCAGCTTAGCGACGTACACCGGGGAGCTGTTTTTT; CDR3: CASSLATYTGELFF
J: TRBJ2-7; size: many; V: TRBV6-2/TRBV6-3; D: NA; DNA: TGTGCCAGCAGTTACCTTCCCCCTCTTCGGGCCGCCTTCTACGAGCAGTACTTC; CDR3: CASSYLPPLRAAFYEQYF
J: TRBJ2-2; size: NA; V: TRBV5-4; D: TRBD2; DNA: TGTGCCAGCAGACCTTTCGCGGGACTAGCGGGAATCTCGTCCATGAACACCGGGGAGCTGTTTTTT; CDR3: CASRPFAGLAGISSMNTGELFF
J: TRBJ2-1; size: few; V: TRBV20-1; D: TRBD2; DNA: TGCAGTGCTAGAGACCCCGGACTAGCGGTTTACAATGAGCAGTTCTTC; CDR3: CSARDPGLAVYNEQFF
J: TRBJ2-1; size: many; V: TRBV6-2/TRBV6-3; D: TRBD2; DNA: TGTGCCAGCAGTCCCGCGGGACTAGCCTACTACAATGAGCAGTTCTTC; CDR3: CASSPAGLAYYNEQFF
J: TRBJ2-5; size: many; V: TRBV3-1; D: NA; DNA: TGTGCCAGCAGCCTAGCAGAGTGGGGAAAGACCCAGTACTTC; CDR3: CASSLAEWGKTQYF
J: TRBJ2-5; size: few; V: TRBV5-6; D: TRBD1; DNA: TGTGCCAGCAGCTTGGTGGACAGGGGGGTTCTAGAGACCCAGTACTTC; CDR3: CASSLVDRGVLETQYF
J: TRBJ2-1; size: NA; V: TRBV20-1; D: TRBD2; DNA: TGCAGTGCTACTGATACGGGACTAGCGGGATATAATGAGCAGTTCTTC; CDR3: CSATDTGLAGYNEQFF